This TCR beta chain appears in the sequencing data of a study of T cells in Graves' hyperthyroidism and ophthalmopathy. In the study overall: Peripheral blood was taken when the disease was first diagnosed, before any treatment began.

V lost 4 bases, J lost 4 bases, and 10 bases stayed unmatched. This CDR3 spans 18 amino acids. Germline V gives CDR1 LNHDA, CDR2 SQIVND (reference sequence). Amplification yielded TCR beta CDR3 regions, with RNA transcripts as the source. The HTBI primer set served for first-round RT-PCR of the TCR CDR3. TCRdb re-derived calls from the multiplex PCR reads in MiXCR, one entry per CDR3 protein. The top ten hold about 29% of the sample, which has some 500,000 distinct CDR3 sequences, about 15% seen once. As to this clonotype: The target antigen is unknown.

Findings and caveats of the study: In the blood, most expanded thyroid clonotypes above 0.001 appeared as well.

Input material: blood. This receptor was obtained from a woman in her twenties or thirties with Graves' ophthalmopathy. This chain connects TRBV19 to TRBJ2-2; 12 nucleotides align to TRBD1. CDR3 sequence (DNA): TGTGCCAGTAGTACCCGGGACAGGGGGCGATTGGGCACCGGGGAGCTGTTTTTT. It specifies CASSTRDRGRLGTGELFF.